The 15 T cell receptor beta chains in this list originate from one sample, sequenced in a study of blood T cell repertoires in COVID-19. The method was immunoSEQ multiplex PCR; TCRdb's version includes in-frame clones alone and lacks a portion of them. The sample includes some 90,000 clones, 75% to 90% of them seen just once. Sequenced: peripheral blood. Source of these receptors: a woman aged 70 to 79 with acute or convalescent COVID-19.

The rearrangement links TRBV6-4 to TRBJ1-1; D uncertain. Germline CDR1 reads MRHNA; CDR2 reads SNTAGT. Trimming cost V 6 bases and J 0 bases, with 8 bases left between them. CDR3 length equals 13 residues. The chain's CDR3 is CASREQMNTEAFF. Here the CDR3 DNA reads TGTGCCAGCAGGGAACAGATGAACACTGAAGCTTTCTTT.

The V call is TRBV6-6, the J call TRBJ1-1; tentatively, D is TRBD1 (5 bases). The CDR3 has 15 amino acids. The germline CDR1 and CDR2 sequences are MNHNY and SVGAGI (reference sequence). V shed 6 bases and J shed 1 base, with 15 bases lying between them. The CDR3 sequence: CASRPDPRANTEAFF. The CDR3 DNA is TGTGCCAGCAGACCCGACCCCAGGGCGAACACTGAAGCTTTCTTT.

The V gene is TRBV19, the J gene TRBJ2-1; 8 nucleotides align to TRBD1. The CDR3 extends over 13 amino acids. Germline assignment: CDR1 LNHDA and CDR2 SQIVND (reference sequence). Trimming took 10 bases from V and 7 from J; bases not matched to a gene: 9. CDR3 in DNA: TGTGCCACCTCTGGGTACAGGGGGAATGAGCAGTTCTTC. This sequence encodes CATSGYRGNEQFF.

The rearrangement joins TRBV28 to TRBJ2-5; D is unclear. Trimming left V 6 bases short and J 1 base short, with 3 bases between. Germline CDR1 reads MDHEN; CDR2 reads SYDVKM. The CDR3 has 11 amino acids. In nucleotides, the CDR3 is TGTGCCAGCAGCTCCCAAGAGACCCAGTACTTC. Residues: CASSSQETQYF.

The chain carries TRBV6-4 and TRBJ1-1; D call uncertain. The germline V gene has CDR1 MRHNA and CDR2 SNTAGT. V lost 0 bases to trimming and J lost 1 base, with 3 bases between them. This CDR3 has 13 residues. The CDR3 DNA is TGTGCCAGCAGTGACTCCAGGAACACTGAAGCTTTCTTT. Its translation is CASSDSRNTEAFF.

The V and J genes are TRBV28 and TRBJ1-1, with no clear D. Germline V lookup: CDR1 MDHEN, CDR2 SYDVKM. Trimming left V 5 bases short and J 5 bases short, with 12 bases between. The CDR3 runs 13 residues. CDR3 in DNA: TGTGCCAGCAGTATCCCACAGCTAACTGAAGCTTTCTTT. Translated, it gives CASSIPQLTEAFF.

This CDR3 is CASSQGGGVNTEAFF. The CDR3, as DNA: TGCGCCAGCAGCCAAGGAGGGGGGGTGAACACTGAAGCTTTCTTT. This chain uses TRBV4-3 with TRBJ1-1; possibly TRBD1 for D (6 bases). Between the trimmed V and J ends, which lost 1 base and 0 bases, there was a span of 9 bases. Per germline, CDR1 LGHNA and CDR2 YSLEER. The CDR3 runs to 15 residues.

The chain joins TRBV3-1 (or the pseudogene TRBV3-2) to TRBJ1-2; a possible D gene is TRBD1 (6 bases). Germline CDR1 reads LGHDT; CDR2 reads YNNKEL (reference sequence). CDR3 length: 14 amino acids. Trimming cost V 0 bases and J 3 bases, with 8 bases left between them. Written as DNA, the CDR3 is TGTGCCAGCAGCCAAGACAGGGGTGACTATGGCTACACCTTC. This codes for CASSQDRGDYGYTF.

This chain connects TRBV7-2 to TRBJ2-7; possibly TRBD2 for D (5 bases). With 5 bases removed from V and 0 bases from J, the gap between germline ends came to 14 bases. The length of the CDR3 is 15 residues. Germline assignment: CDR1 SGHTA and CDR2 FQGNSA. CDR3 sequence (DNA): TGTGCCAGCAGCCACTTTGAGGGCAGCTCCTACGAGCAGTACTTC. It codes for CASSHFEGSSYEQYF.

This rearrangement joins TRBV5-8 to TRBJ1-1, with 7 positions matching TRBD1. Losses at the gene ends were 4 bases for V and 11 bases for J; bases not matched to a gene: 5. CDR3 length: 11 residues. Germline V gene sequence: CDR1 SGHTS, CDR2 YDEGEE. This CDR3 reads CASSLGTAAFF. CDR3 coding DNA: TGTGCCAGCAGCCTCGGGACAGCGGCTTTCTTT.

The chain uses TRBV10-1 and TRBJ2-1, with D unresolved. Germline CDR1 is WNHNN and CDR2 is SYGVQD (reference sequence). The CDR3 spans 15 residues. Deletions cut 11 bases from V and 1 base from J, with 18 bases between. CDR3 bases: TGCGCCGCCAGGATAACCTACAATTCCTACAATGAGCAGTTCTTC. Translating it yields CAARITYNSYNEQFF.

V usage is TRBV9 and J usage is TRBJ2-3; the D gene is possibly TRBD2 (6 bases). The CDR3 consists of 16 residues. V was trimmed by 0 bases and J by 2 bases, leaving 13 bases between them. Germline CDR1 is SGDLS and CDR2 is YYNGEE. CDR3 sequence: CASSVGAGTITDTQYF. Written as DNA, the CDR3 is TGTGCCAGCAGCGTAGGTGCGGGAACCATCACAGATACGCAGTATTTT.

The chain carries TRBV19 and TRBJ1-1; D unclear. Germline CDR1 and CDR2: LNHDA and SQIVND (reference sequence). Trimming shortened V by 7 bases and J by 5 bases, and 11 bases separated the two germline ends. CDR3 size: 12 residues. Here the CDR3 DNA reads TGTGCCAGTATGGAACGAGGGACTGAAGCTTTCTTT. This codes for CASMERGTEAFF. Filled out from reference TRBV19 and TRBJ1-1, the complete variable domain reads DGGITQSPKYLFRKEGQNVTLSCEQNLNHDAMYWYRQDPGQGLRLIYYSQIVNDFQKGDIAEGYSVSREKKESFPLTVTSAQKNPTAFYLCASMERGTEAFFGQGTRLTVV.

The table lists this clone with many counts. As DNA, the CDR3 is TGTGCCAGCAGTAAACCGCCCCAGCGGGGGGTCCCTTACGAGCAGTACTTC. Translated, it gives CASSKPPQRGVPYEQYF. V usage is TRBV7-4 and J usage is TRBJ2-7; 9 bases align to TRBD2. The V gene end was trimmed by 6 bases and the J gene end by 4 bases; junction bases not matched to a gene: 16. CDR1 and CDR2 from the germline V gene are SGHVT and SQSDAQ. This CDR3 region has 17 residues.

The chain combines TRBV28 with TRBJ1-6, with D tentatively TRBD1 (6 bases). Between the trimmed V and J ends, which lost 5 bases and 10 bases, there was a span of 15 bases. The germline V gene has CDR1 MDHEN and CDR2 SYDVKM. The CDR3 consists of 14 residues. DNA of the CDR3: TGTGCCAGCAGTCGCTCCAGGGGCACGTCACCCCTCCACTTT. It translates to CASSRSRGTSPLHF.